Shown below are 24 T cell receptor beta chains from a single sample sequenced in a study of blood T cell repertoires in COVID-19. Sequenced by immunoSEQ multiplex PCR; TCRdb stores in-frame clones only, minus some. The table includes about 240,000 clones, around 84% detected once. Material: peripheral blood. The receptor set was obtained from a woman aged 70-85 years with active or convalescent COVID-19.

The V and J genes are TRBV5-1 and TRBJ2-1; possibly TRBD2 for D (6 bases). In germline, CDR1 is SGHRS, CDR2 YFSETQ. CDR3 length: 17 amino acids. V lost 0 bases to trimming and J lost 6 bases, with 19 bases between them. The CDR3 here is CASSLGAGRGAGNEQFF. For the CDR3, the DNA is TGCGCCAGCAGCTTGGGGGCAGGTCGCGGGGCAGGCAATGAGCAGTTCTTC.

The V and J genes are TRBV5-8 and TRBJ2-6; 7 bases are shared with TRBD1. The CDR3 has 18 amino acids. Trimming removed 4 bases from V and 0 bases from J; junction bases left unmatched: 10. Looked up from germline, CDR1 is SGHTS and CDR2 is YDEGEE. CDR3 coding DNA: TGTGCCAGCAGCACCACGGGACAGACTTTCTCTGGGGCCAACGTCCTGACTTTC. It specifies CASSTTGQTFSGANVLTF.

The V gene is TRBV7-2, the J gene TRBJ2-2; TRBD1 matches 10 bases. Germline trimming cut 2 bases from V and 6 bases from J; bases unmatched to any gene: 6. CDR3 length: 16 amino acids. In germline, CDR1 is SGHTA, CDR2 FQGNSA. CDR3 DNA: TGTGCCAGCAGCTTATCCCGGGACAGGGGATCCGGGGAGCTGTTTTTT. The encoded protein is CASSLSRDRGSGELFF.

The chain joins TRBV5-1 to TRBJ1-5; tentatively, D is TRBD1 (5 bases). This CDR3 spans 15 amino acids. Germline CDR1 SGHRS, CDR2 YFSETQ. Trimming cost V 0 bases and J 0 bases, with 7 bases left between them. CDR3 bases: TGCGCCAGCAGCTTGGAAGGGGTTAGCAATCAGCCCCAGCATTTT. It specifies CASSLEGVSNQPQHF.

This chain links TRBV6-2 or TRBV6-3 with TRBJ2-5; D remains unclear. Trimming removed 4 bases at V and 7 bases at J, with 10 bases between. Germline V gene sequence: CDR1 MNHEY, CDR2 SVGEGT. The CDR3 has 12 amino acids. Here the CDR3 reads CASSFSPGTQYF. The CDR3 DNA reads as TGTGCCAGCAGTTTTTCACCCGGGACCCAGTACTTC.

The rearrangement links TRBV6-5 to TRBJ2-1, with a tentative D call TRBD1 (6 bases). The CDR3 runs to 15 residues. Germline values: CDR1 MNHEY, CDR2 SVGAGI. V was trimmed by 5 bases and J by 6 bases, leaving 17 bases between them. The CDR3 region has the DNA TGTGCCAGCAGTCTTGGGACATCCCTCTTCAATGAGCAGTTCTTC. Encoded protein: CASSLGTSLFNEQFF.

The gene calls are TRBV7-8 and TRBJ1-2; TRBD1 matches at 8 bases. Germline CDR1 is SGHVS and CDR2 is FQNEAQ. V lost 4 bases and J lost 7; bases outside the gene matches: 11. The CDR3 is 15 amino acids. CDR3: CASSSIDRGIAGYTF. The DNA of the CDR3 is TGTGCCAGCAGCTCCATCGACAGGGGAATAGCTGGCTACACCTTC.

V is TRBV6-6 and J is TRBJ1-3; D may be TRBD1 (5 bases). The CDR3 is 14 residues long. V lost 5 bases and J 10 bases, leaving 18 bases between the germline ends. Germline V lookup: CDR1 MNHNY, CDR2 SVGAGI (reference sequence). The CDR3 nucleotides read TGTGCCAGCAGTAACCGGGACTACAGAGGGACCATATATTTT. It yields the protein CASSNRDYRGTIYF.

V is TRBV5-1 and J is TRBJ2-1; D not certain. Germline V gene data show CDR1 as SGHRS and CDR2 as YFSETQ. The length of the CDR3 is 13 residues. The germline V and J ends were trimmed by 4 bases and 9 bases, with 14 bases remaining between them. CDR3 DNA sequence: TGCGCCAGCAGCCCCCACCGAGGCCGTGAGCAGTTCTTC. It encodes CASSPHRGREQFF.

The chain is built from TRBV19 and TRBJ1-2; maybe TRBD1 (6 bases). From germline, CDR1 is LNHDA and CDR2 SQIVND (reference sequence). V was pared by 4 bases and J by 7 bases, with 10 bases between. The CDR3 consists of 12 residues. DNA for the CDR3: TGTGCCAGTAGTAGTACAGGGTTTGGCTACACCTTC. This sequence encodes CASSSTGFGYTF.

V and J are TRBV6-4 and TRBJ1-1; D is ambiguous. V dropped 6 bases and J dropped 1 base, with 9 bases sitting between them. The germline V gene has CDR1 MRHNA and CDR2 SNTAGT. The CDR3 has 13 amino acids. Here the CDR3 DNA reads TGTGCCAGCAGGATGCGACAGAACACTGAAGCTTTCTTT. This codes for CASRMRQNTEAFF.

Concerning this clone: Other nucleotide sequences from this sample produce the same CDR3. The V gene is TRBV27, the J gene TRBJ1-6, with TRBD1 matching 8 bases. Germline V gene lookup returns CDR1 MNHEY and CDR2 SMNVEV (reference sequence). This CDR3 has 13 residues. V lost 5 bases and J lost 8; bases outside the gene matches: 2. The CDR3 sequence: CASSPDRDSPLHF. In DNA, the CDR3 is TGTGCCAGCAGTCCGGACAGGGATTCACCCCTCCACTTT.

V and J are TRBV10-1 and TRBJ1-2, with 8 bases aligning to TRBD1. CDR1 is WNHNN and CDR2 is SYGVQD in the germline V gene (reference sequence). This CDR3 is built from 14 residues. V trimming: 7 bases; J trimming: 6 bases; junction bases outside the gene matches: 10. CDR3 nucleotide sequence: TGCGCCAGCAAGGGCCCGGACAGGGAGCATGGCTACACCTTC. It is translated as CASKGPDREHGYTF.

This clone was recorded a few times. This CDR3 is CASAGQNTGNTIYF. DNA for the CDR3: TGTGCTAGTGCTGGACAGAATACTGGAAACACCATATATTTT. This chain uses TRBV12-5 with TRBJ1-3; TRBD1 is a possible D gene (6 bases). V was shortened by 7 bases and J by 2 bases, with 12 bases between the two germline ends. Germline-derived CDR1 and CDR2 are LGHNT and FRNRAP. The CDR3 totals 14 residues.

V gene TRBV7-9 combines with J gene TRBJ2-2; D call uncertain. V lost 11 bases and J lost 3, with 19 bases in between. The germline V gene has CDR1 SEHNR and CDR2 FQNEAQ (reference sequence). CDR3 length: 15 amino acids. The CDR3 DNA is TGTGCCTGCTTTAGAGGCTTGCTTTACACCGGGGAGCTGTTTTTT. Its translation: CACFRGLLYTGELFF.

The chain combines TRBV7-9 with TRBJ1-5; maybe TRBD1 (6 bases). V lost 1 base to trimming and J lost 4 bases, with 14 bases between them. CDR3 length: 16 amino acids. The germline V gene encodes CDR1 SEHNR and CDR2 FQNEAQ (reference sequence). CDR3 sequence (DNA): TGTGCCAGCAGCTTAGTTGGACAGCCTTCAAATCAGCCCCAGCATTTT. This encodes CASSLVGQPSNQPQHF. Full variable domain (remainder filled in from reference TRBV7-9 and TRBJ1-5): DTGVSQNPRHKITKRGQNVTFRCDPISEHNRLYWYRQTLGQGPEFLTYFQNEAQLEKSRLLSDRFSAERPKGSFSTLEIQRTEQGDSAMYLCASSLVGQPSNQPQHFGDGTRLSIL.

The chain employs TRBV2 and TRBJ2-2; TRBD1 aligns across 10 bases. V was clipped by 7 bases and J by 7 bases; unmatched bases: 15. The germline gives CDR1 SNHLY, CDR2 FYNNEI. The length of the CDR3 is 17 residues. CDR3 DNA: TGTGCCAGCACTAAGGGACAGGGGCCACGCGGTGGCGGGGAGCTGTTTTTT. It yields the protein CASTKGQGPRGGGELFF. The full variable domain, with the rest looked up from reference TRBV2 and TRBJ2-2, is EPEVTQTPSHQVTQMGQEVILRCVPISNHLYFYWYRQILGQKVEFLVSFYNNEISEKSEIFDDQFSVERPDGSNFTLKIRSTKLEDSAMYFCASTKGQGPRGGGELFFGEGSRLTVL.

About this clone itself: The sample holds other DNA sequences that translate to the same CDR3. As DNA, the CDR3 is TGTGCCAGCAGCCAAGGTTCGGGGGGCACAGATACGCAGTATTTT. It codes for CASSQGSGGTDTQYF. This rearrangement joins TRBV3-1 (or the pseudogene TRBV3-2) to TRBJ2-3, with D possibly matching TRBD2 (6 bases). CDR1 and CDR2 from the germline V gene are LGHDT and YNNKEL (reference sequence). Trimming took off 1 base at V and 1 base at J, with 9 bases between the two ends. The CDR3 length is 15 residues.

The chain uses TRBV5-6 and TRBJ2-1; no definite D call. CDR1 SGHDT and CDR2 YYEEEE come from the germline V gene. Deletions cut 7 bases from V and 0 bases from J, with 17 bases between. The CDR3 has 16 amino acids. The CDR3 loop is CASLQAGHSSYNEQFF. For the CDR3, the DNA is TGTGCCAGCCTCCAAGCCGGCCACAGCTCCTACAATGAGCAGTTCTTC. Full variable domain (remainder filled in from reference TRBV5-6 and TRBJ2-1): DAGVTQSPTHLIKTRGQQVTLRCSPKSGHDTVSWYQQALGQGPQFIFQYYEEEERQRGNFPDRFSGHQFPNYSSELNVNALLLGDSALYLCASLQAGHSSYNEQFFGPGTRLTVL.

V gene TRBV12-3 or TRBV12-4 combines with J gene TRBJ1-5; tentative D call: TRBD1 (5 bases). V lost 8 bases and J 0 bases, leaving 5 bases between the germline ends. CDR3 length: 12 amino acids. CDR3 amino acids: CASGASNQPQHF. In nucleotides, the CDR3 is TGTGCCAGCGGGGCTAGCAATCAGCCCCAGCATTTT.

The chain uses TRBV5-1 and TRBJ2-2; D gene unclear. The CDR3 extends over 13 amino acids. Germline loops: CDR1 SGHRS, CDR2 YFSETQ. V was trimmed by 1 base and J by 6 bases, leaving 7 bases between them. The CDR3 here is CASSLKSAGELFF. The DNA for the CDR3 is TGCGCCAGCAGCTTGAAGAGCGCCGGGGAGCTGTTTTTT.

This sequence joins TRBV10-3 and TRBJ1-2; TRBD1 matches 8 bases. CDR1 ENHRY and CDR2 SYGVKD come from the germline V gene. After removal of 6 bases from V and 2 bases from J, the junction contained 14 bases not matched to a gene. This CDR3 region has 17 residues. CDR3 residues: CAISPSFDRGQNYGYTF. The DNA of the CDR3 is TGTGCCATCAGCCCCTCTTTCGACAGGGGCCAGAACTATGGCTACACCTTC.

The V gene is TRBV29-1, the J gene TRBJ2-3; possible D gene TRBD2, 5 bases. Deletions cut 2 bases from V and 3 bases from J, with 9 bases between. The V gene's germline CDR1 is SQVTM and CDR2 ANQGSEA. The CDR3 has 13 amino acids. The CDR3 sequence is CSVEKSGTDTQYF. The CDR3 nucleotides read TGCAGCGTTGAAAAGTCGGGGACAGATACGCAGTATTTT.

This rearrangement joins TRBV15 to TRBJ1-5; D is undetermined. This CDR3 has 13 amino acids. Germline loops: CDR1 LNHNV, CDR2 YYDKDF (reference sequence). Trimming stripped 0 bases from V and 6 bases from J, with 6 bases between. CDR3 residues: CATSRDPVQPQHF. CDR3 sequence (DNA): TGTGCCACCAGCAGAGACCCCGTTCAGCCCCAGCATTTT.